Listed below are T cell receptor beta chains from one sample, sequenced in a study of blood T cells in healthy people across ages. TCRdb recomputed calls from the 5' RACE reads with MiXCR, one row per CDR3 protein. The sample shows some 760,000 distinct CDR3 sequences, around a quarter of them seen only once. The same data also went into a second study, on T cells of mothers and their children.

The source material was blood. The receptors were sampled from a boy aged 5-17 years in good health. Each CDR3 is given with its conserved first and last residue. The D gene is left open where the match is weak. Not all rows give a size; the values are once, few, many and, for expanded clones, a class.

- | 15 | TRBJ2-3 | TRBV29-1 | TRBD2 | TGCAGCGTTGAAGATGGGCGGGAGTCAACAGATACGCAGTATTTT | CSVEDGRESTDTQYF
- | 13 | TRBJ1-2 | TRBV29-1 | TRBD1 | TGCAGCGTTGGACAGGGCCTCGGCTATGGCTACACCTTC | CSVGQGLGYGYTF
few | 16 | TRBJ2-4 | TRBV5-6 | TRBD1 | TGTGCCAGCAGCTTCGGACAGGGAATAGCCAAAAACATTCAGTACTTC | CASSFGQGIAKNIQYF
few | 13 | TRBJ2-1 | TRBV5-1 | - | TGCGCCAGCAGCTCCAGGGCCGACAATGAGCAGTTCTTC | CASSSRADNEQFF
few | 17 | TRBJ2-3 | TRBV20-1 | TRBD2 | TGCAGTGCTAGCGATGCCGGTAGCGGGGGAAGCACAGATACGCAGTATTTT | CSASDAGSGGSTDTQYF
few | 15 | TRBJ1-4 | TRBV29-1 | - | TGCAGCGTGTCCCATCAGGATACAACTAATGAAAAACTGTTTTTT | CSVSHQDTTNEKLFF
- | 15 | TRBJ1-5 | TRBV20-1 | - | TGCAGTGCTAGAGTATTGGGGGGAGGAAATCAGCCCCAGCATTTT | CSARVLGGGNQPQHF
- | 15 | TRBJ2-7 | TRBV28 | TRBD1 | TGTGCCAGCAGTTTCGCGGGACAGGGTACCTACGAGCAGTACTTC | CASSFAGQGTYEQYF
- | 17 | TRBJ2-5 | TRBV7-2 | TRBD1 | TGTGCCAGCAGACAGACCGGGCAGGGGGCGCGACAAGAGACCCAGTACTTC | CASRQTGQGARQETQYF
few | 15 | TRBJ1-5 | TRBV4-1 | TRBD1 | TGCGCCAGCAGCCGTAGACAGGGTGCGAATCAGCCCCAGCATTTT | CASSRRQGANQPQHF
- | 14 | TRBJ1-5 | TRBV25-1 | - | TGTGCCAGCAGAGGGGAAAATAGCAATCAGCCCCAGCATTTT | CASRGENSNQPQHF
few | 14 | TRBJ2-3 | TRBV2 | - | TGTGCCAGCAGCGGACCCAGTTCCATCCGTCCGCAGTATTTT | CASSGPSSIRPQYF
- | 15 | TRBJ2-5 | TRBV11-1 | TRBD2 | TGTGCCAGCAGCTCATGGACTAGCGGTAAAGAGACCCAGTACTTC | CASSSWTSGKETQYF
- | 15 | TRBJ2-7 | TRBV4-1 | - | TGCGCCAGCAGCCAAGATTTGGGCTTTAGAAGCGAGCAGTACTTC | CASSQDLGFRSEQYF